Described below is a single T cell receptor (beta chain) sequence and its context. This clonotype was seen a handful of times. The specificity of this receptor is unknown. One base away there is no much larger clone; base qualities are not given. The library was generated by PCR. The listed sequencing device is Illumina HiSeq 2500. TCR library preparation used molecular barcoding, with unique molecular identifiers applied to normalize quantification of the TCRbeta repertoire. TCRdb reanalyzed the raw reads on its own, using fastp at Q25 for trimming and MiXCR for clone calling, and kept in-frame beta chains. All rows with the same CDR3 protein become a single entry with the most common DNA and genes. In all, the sample holds some 200,000 distinct CDR3 sequences, and 6% to 7% of those were seen once. In total, the top ten clones hold over 2.5% of the sample. This sample is drawn from a study of T-cell reconstitution after alpha-beta-depleted transplantation in children (TCRdb year 2016). For context, the study as a whole: Using TCR repertoire profiling, the study quantitatively followed how T-cell immune reconstitution unfolded in children after TCRalphabeta/CD19-depleted allogeneic hematopoietic cell transplantation.

The TCR originated in a human donor who donated a stem cell graft to a child with Wiskott-Aldrich syndrome. Sequenced material: PBMCs from the stem cell graft donor, taken from the stem cell graft.

CDR3 reads: CASSLGGVRDTEAFF. The DNA reads as follows: TGCGCCAGCAGCTTGGGGGGGGTGAGGGACACTGAAGCTTTCTTT. This chain is built from TRBV5-1 and TRBJ1-1; the best D guess is TRBD1, with 5 bases matching. The CDR3 goes from the cysteine to the phenylalanine over 15 residues. The retained sequence is limited to the CDR3, 45 bases, with the frame set at the first base. The germline V gene sets CDR1 to SGHRS and CDR2 to YFSETQ. V loses 0 bases, J loses 3 bases, and the germline ends lie 12 bases apart.